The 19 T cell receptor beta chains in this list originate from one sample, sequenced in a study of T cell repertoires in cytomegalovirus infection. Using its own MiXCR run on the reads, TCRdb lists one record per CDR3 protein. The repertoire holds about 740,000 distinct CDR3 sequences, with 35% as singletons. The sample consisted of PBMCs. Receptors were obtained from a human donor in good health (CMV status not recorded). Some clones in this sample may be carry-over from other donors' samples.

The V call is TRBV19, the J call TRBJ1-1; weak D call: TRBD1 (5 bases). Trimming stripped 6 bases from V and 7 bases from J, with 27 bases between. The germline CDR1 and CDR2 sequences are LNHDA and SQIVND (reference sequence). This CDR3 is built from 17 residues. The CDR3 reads CASSPDNLQPYVSEAFF. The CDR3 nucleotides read TGTGCCAGTAGCCCGGACAATTTGCAGCCGTACGTCAGTGAAGCTTTCTTT.

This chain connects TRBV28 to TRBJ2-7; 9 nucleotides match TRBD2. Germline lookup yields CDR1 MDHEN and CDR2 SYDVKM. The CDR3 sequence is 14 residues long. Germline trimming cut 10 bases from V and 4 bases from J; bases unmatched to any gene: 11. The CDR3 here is CATRNSGSGYEQYF. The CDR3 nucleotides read TGTGCCACTAGGAATAGCGGGAGCGGGTACGAGCAGTACTTC. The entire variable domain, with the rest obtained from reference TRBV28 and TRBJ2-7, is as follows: DVKVTQSSRYLVKRTGEKVFLECVQDMDHENMFWYRQDPGLGLRLIYFSYDVKMKEKGDIPEGYSVSREKKERFSLILESASTNQTSMYLCATRNSGSGYEQYFGPGTRLTVT.

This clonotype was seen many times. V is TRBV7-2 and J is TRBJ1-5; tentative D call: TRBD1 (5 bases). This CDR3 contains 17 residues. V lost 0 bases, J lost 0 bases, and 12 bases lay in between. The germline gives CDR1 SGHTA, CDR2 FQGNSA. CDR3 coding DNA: TGTGCCAGCAGCTTAGCCGGGGGGGTTCATAGCAATCAGCCCCAGCATTTT. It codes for CASSLAGGVHSNQPQHF.

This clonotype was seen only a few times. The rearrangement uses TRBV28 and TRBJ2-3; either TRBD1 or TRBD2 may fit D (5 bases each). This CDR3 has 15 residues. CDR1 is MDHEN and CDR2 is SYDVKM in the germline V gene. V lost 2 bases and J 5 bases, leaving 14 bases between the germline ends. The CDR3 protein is CASSLRPMGEDTQYF. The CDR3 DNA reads TGTGCCAGCAGTTTACGACCTATGGGGGAAGATACGCAGTATTTT.

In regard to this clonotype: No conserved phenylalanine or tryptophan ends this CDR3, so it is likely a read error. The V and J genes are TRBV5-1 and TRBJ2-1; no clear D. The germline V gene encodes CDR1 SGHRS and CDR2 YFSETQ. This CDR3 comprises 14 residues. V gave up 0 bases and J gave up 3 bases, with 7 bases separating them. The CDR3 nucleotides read TGCGCCAGCAGCTTGGTGCCAGGCTACAATGAGCAGTTCTGC. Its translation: CASSLVPGYNEQFC.

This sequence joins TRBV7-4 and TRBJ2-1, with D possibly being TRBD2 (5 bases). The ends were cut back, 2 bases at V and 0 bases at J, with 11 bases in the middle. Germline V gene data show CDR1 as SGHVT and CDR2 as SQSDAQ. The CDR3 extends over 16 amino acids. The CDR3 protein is CASSLLKGVSYNEQFF. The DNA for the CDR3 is TGTGCCAGCAGCTTATTAAAGGGAGTCTCCTACAATGAGCAGTTCTTC.

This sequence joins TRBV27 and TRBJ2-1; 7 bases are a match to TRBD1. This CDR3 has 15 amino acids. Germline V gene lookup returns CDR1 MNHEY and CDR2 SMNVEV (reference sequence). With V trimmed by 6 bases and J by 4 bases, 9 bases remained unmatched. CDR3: CASSSDRVLYNEQFF. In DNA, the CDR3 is TGTGCCAGCAGCTCCGACAGGGTCCTTTACAATGAGCAGTTCTTC.

CDR3 region: CASRTLYRGQTNNEQFF. CDR3 nucleotides: TGCGCCAGCAGAACTCTCTACAGGGGGCAGACGAACAATGAGCAGTTCTTC. The chain links TRBV4-1 to TRBJ2-1; TRBD1 aligns across 9 bases. Unmatched junction bases numbered 14, after V lost 6 bases and J lost 5 bases. Germline assignment: CDR1 MGHRA and CDR2 YSYEKL. This CDR3 region has 17 residues.

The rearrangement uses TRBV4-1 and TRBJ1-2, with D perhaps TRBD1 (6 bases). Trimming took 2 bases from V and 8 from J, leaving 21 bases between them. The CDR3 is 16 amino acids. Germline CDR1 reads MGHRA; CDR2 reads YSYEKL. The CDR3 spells CASSQQRAGRGDGYTF. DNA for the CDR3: TGCGCCAGCAGCCAACAAAGGGCGGGCAGGGGAGACGGCTACACCTTC.

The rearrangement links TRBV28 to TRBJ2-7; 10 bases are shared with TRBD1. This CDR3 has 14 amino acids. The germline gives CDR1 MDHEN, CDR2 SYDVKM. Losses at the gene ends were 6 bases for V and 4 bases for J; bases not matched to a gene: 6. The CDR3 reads CASRERDRGYEQYF. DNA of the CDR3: TGTGCCAGCAGAGAACGGGACAGGGGTTACGAGCAGTACTTC.

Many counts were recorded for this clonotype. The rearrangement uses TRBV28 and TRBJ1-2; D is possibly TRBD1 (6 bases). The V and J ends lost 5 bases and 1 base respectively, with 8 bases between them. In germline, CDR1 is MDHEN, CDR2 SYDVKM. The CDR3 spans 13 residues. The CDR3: CASSQDSNYGYTF. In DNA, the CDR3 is TGTGCCAGCAGTCAGGACAGTAACTATGGCTACACCTTC.

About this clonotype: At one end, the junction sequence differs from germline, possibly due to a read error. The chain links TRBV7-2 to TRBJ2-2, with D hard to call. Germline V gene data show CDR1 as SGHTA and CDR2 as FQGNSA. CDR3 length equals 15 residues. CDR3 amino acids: CAISLRLSFAGELFF. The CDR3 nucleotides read TGTGCCATCAGCCTCAGATTATCTTTCGCCGGGGAGCTGTTTTTT.

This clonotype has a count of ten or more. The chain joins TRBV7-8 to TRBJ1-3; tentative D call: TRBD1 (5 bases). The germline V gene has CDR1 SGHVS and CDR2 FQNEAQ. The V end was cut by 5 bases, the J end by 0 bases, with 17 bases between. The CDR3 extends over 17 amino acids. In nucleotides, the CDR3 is TGTGCCAGCAGCCGACGCCCAGGGCAAGTCTCTGGAAACACCATATATTTT. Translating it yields CASSRRPGQVSGNTIYF.

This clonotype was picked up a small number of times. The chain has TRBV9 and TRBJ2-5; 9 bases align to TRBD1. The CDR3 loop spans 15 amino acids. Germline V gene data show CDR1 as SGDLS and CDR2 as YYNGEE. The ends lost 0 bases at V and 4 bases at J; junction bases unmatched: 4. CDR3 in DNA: TGTGCCAGCAGCGTAGCTGGACAGGGGTCAGAGACCCAGTACTTC. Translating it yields CASSVAGQGSETQYF. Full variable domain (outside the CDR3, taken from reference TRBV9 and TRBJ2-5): DSGVTQTPKHLITATGQRVTLRCSPRSGDLSVYWYQQSLDQGLQFLIQYYNGEERAKGNILERFSAQQFPDLHSELNLSSLELGDSALYFCASSVAGQGSETQYFGPGTRLLVL.

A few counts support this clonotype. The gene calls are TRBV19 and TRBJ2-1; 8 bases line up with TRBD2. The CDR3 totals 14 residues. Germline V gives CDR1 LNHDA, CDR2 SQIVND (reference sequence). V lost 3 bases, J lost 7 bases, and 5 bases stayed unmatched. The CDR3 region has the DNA TGTGCCAGTAGTATTAGCGGGAATCTGAATGAGCAGTTCTTC. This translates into CASSISGNLNEQFF. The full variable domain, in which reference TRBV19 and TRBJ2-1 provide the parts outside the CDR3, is DGGITQSPKYLFRKEGQNVTLSCEQNLNHDAMYWYRQDPGQGLRLIYYSQIVNDFQKGDIAEGYSVSREKKESFPLTVTSAQKNPTAFYLCASSISGNLNEQFFGPGTRLTVL.

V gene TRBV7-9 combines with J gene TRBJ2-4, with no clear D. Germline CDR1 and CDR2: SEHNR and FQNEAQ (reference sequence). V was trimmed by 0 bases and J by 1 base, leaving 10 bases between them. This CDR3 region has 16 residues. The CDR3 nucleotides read TGTGCCAGCAGCTTAGCGCTGGATACCGCCAAAAACATTCAGTACTTC. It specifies CASSLALDTAKNIQYF.

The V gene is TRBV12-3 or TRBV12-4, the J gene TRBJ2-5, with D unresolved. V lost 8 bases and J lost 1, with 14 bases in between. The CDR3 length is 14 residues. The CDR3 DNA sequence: TGTGCCAGCGTACCCACGGGCAGCCAAGAGACCCAGTACTTC. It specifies CASVPTGSQETQYF.

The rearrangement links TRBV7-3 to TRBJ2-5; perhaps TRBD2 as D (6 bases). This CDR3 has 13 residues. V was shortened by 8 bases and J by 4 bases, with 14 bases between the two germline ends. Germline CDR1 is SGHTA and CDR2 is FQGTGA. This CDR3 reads CASGSGSGETQYF. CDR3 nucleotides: TGTGCCAGCGGCTCCGGGAGTGGAGAGACCCAGTACTTC.

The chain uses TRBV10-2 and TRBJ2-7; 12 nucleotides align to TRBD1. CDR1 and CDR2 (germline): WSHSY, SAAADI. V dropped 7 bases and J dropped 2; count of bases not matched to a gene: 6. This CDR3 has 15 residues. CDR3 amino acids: CASKEGQGAPYEQYF. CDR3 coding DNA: TGCGCCAGCAAAGAGGGACAGGGGGCCCCCTACGAGCAGTACTTC.